This T cell receptor beta chain emerged from a study of shared clonotypes between healthy human individuals. Whole-study results and caveats: Naive CD4 clonotypes overlapped across several donors at about 5.2%.

On this clone itself: No antigen is known for it.

Libraries were prepared by immunoSEQ multiplex PCR; TCRdb keeps only in-frame clonotypes and omits some of them. The data hold 1,400,000 or so clones, with 98% to 99% observed a single time. The V end was cut by 3 bases, the J end by 6 bases, with 15 bases between. The CDR3 loop spans 14 amino acids. CDR1 is MDHEN and CDR2 is SYDVKM in the germline V gene. This chain uses TRBV28 with TRBJ2-7; possible D gene TRBD1, 6 bases. Sequencing was carried out using naive CD4+ T cells sorted from blood. Sample subset: CD45RA+ positively selected. The receptor's source is a man aged 25-45 years in good health. CDR3 nucleotides: TGTGCCAGCAGTTTCCACACAGGGCCGGCCGAGCAGTACTTC. Translating gives CASSFHTGPAEQYF.